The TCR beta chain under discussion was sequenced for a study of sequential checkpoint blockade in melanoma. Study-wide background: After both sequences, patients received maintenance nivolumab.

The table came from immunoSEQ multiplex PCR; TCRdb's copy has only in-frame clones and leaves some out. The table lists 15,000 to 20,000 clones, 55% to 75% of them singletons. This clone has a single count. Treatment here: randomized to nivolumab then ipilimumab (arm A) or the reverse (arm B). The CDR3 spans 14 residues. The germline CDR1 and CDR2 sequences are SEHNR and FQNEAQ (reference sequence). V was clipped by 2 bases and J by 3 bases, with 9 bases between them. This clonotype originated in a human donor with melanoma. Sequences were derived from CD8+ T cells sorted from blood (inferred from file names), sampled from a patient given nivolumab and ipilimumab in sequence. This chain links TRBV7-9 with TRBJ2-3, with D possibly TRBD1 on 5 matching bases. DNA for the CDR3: TGTGCCAGCAGCTTACCCCAGGGTACAGATACGCAGTATTTT. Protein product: CASSLPQGTDTQYF. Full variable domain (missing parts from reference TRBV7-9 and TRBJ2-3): DTGVSQNPRHKITKRGQNVTFRCDPISEHNRLYWYRQTLGQGPEFLTYFQNEAQLEKSRLLSDRFSAERPKGSFSTLEIQRTEQGDSAMYLCASSLPQGTDTQYFGPGTRLTVL.